Here is one TCR beta chain with its context. After isolation, RNA underwent reverse transcription to generate cDNA as the sequencing template. Profiling relied on immunoSEQ multiplex PCR, and the TCRdb table lists in-frame clones only, not all of them. This sample yields approximately 150,000 clones, of which roughly 50% are seen a single time; 6% to 7% belongs to the top ten. The entry originates in a study of CD8+ T cells in alopecia areata. In germline, CDR1 is SGHRS, CDR2 YFSETQ. CDR3 length: 14 amino acids. The V gene lost 0 bases and the J gene lost 2 bases, with 8 bases spanning the gap. The rearrangement joins TRBV5-1 to TRBJ2-5; no firm D call. Sequenced input: CD4+ T cells sorted from blood. This sequence was found in a human donor with alopecia areata. The CDR3 nucleotides are TGCGCCAGCAGCTTGGGGTATTTGCAAGAGACCCAGTACTTC. Translation: CASSLGYLQETQYF.